The rows below give T cell receptor beta chains drawn from one sample of a study of blood T cell repertoires in COVID-19. Sequenced by immunoSEQ multiplex PCR; TCRdb stores in-frame clones only, minus some. The table lists about 140,000 clones, about four fifths of them singletons. The sample taken for sequencing was PBMCs or T cells enriched from blood (not recorded which). Source of these receptors: a woman in her late teens or twenties who had been exposed to COVID-19. Both conserved end residues are part of each CDR3. Each record gives: clone size, D gene, J gene, V gene, CDR3 protein, CDR3 DNA. A D gene is named only where the DNA matches it firmly. Size tells how often a clone was seen (once, few, many) or the class of an expanded clone, and some rows leave it out.

clone size: once
D gene: TRBD1
J gene: TRBJ2-7
V gene: TRBV25-1
CDR3 protein: CASSAGTGILGEQYF
CDR3 DNA: TGTGCCAGCAGTGCAGGGACAGGGATTTTGGGCGAGCAGTACTTC

clone size: once
D gene: NA
J gene: TRBJ1-1
V gene: TRBV27
CDR3 protein: CASSPQGRGNTEAFF
CDR3 DNA: TGTGCCAGCAGTCCCCAGGGGCGCGGGAACACTGAAGCTTTCTTT

clone size: NA
D gene: NA
J gene: TRBJ2-1
V gene: TRBV28
CDR3 protein: CASRAHTSYNEQFF
CDR3 DNA: TGTGCCAGCAGGGCTCACACTAGCTACAATGAGCAGTTCTTC

clone size: NA
D gene: TRBD2
J gene: TRBJ2-3
V gene: TRBV5-1
CDR3 protein: CASSLASGRDTQYF
CDR3 DNA: TGCGCCAGCAGCTTGGCTAGCGGGAGGGATACGCAGTATTTT

clone size: NA
D gene: TRBD2
J gene: TRBJ2-1
V gene: TRBV27
CDR3 protein: CASSSEWRLALEDEQFF
CDR3 DNA: TGTGCCAGCAGTTCTGAATGGAGACTAGCGTTGGAGGATGAGCAGTTCTTC

clone size: NA
D gene: NA
J gene: TRBJ1-1
V gene: TRBV15
CDR3 protein: CATSRGQHQGGTEAFF
CDR3 DNA: TGTGCCACCAGCAGAGGACAACATCAGGGAGGCACTGAAGCTTTCTTT

clone size: few
D gene: TRBD1
J gene: TRBJ1-4
V gene: TRBV6-5
CDR3 protein: CASRARDRNEKLFF
CDR3 DNA: TGTGCCAGCAGGGCCCGGGACAGGAATGAAAAACTGTTTTTT

clone size: NA
D gene: NA
J gene: TRBJ1-2
V gene: TRBV28
CDR3 protein: CASQYRVLGGYTF
CDR3 DNA: TGTGCCAGCCAATACAGGGTTCTGGGTGGCTACACCTTC

clone size: NA
D gene: TRBD1
J gene: TRBJ1-3
V gene: TRBV18
CDR3 protein: CASSPPTGGFGNTIYF
CDR3 DNA: TGTGCCAGCTCACCACCTACAGGGGGCTTTGGAAACACCATATATTTT

clone size: NA
D gene: TRBD1
J gene: TRBJ1-5
V gene: TRBV19
CDR3 protein: CASSLRTGRSNQPQHF
CDR3 DNA: TGTGCCAGTAGTCTCCGGACAGGGCGAAGCAATCAGCCCCAGCATTTT

clone size: NA
D gene: NA
J gene: TRBJ2-2
V gene: TRBV28
CDR3 protein: CASKETGPNTGELFF
CDR3 DNA: TGTGCCAGCAAAGAGACAGGACCGAACACCGGGGAGCTGTTTTTT

clone size: NA
D gene: NA
J gene: TRBJ1-1
V gene: TRBV4-2
CDR3 protein: CASSQEWTEATVYTEAFF
CDR3 DNA: TGTGCCAGCAGCCAAGAGTGGACAGAAGCGACGGTGTACACTGAAGCTTTCTTT

clone size: NA
D gene: NA
J gene: TRBJ2-1
V gene: TRBV9
CDR3 protein: CASSVGNNEQFF
CDR3 DNA: TGTGCCAGCAGCGTAGGTAACAATGAGCAGTTCTTC

clone size: NA
D gene: TRBD1
J gene: TRBJ1-1
V gene: TRBV6-5
CDR3 protein: CASNGQGASAEAFF
CDR3 DNA: TGTGCCAGCAATGGACAGGGGGCCTCGGCTGAAGCTTTCTTT

clone size: once
D gene: NA
J gene: TRBJ1-1
V gene: TRBV7-4
CDR3 protein: CASSQLTHMNTEAFF
CDR3 DNA: TGTGCCAGCAGCCAACTGACACACATGAACACTGAAGCTTTCTTT

clone size: NA
D gene: NA
J gene: TRBJ2-7
V gene: TRBV7-9
CDR3 protein: CASSTGDYEQYF
CDR3 DNA: TGTGCCAGCAGTACGGGGGACTACGAGCAGTACTTC

clone size: NA
D gene: NA
J gene: TRBJ1-1
V gene: TRBV27
CDR3 protein: CASSSARLGPEAFF
CDR3 DNA: TGTGCCAGCAGTTCGGCGAGGTTGGGGCCTGAAGCTTTCTTT

clone size: NA
D gene: NA
J gene: TRBJ2-5
V gene: TRBV6-5
CDR3 protein: CASSFGETQYF
CDR3 DNA: TGTGCCAGCAGTTTCGGGGAGACCCAGTACTTC

clone size: once
D gene: TRBD2
J gene: TRBJ2-5
V gene: TRBV7-2
CDR3 protein: CASSWKGGTSGRETQYF
CDR3 DNA: TGTGCCAGCAGCTGGAAAGGGGGGACTAGCGGGAGAGAGACCCAGTACTTC

clone size: NA
D gene: NA
J gene: TRBJ2-7
V gene: TRBV7-3
CDR3 protein: CASSPSYEQYF
CDR3 DNA: TGTGCCAGCAGCCCGTCCTACGAGCAGTACTTC

clone size: NA
D gene: NA
J gene: TRBJ1-1
V gene: TRBV21-1
CDR3 protein: CASSKALRTGWGTEAFF
CDR3 DNA: TGTGCCAGCAGCAAAGCGCTCCGTACAGGGTGGGGAACTGAAGCTTTCTTT

clone size: NA
D gene: NA
J gene: TRBJ1-1
V gene: TRBV6-5
CDR3 protein: CATSLPGQPNTEAFF
CDR3 DNA: TGTGCCACCTCTTTGCCGGGACAACCGAACACTGAAGCTTTCTTT

clone size: NA
D gene: TRBD1
J gene: TRBJ2-3
V gene: TRBV18
CDR3 protein: CASSMGQFTDTQYF
CDR3 DNA: TGTGCCAGCTCAATGGGACAGTTCACAGATACGCAGTATTTT

clone size: NA
D gene: TRBD1
J gene: TRBJ2-1
V gene: TRBV29-1
CDR3 protein: CSVWGQNYNEQFF
CDR3 DNA: TGCAGCGTTTGGGGACAGAACTACAATGAGCAGTTCTTC

clone size: NA
D gene: NA
J gene: TRBJ2-1
V gene: TRBV14
CDR3 protein: CASSQWPNEQFF
CDR3 DNA: TGTGCCAGCAGCCAATGGCCCAATGAGCAGTTCTTC

clone size: NA
D gene: TRBD2
J gene: TRBJ2-2
V gene: TRBV5-1
CDR3 protein: CASTPSSGNTGELFF
CDR3 DNA: TGCGCCAGCACCCCTTCTAGCGGGAACACCGGGGAGCTGTTTTTT

clone size: NA
D gene: NA
J gene: TRBJ2-3
V gene: TRBV15
CDR3 protein: CATSRAQGLSDTQYF
CDR3 DNA: TGTGCCACCAGCAGAGCACAGGGCCTATCAGATACGCAGTATTTT

clone size: NA
D gene: TRBD1
J gene: TRBJ2-7
V gene: TRBV7-9
CDR3 protein: CASSSNRGWQYF
CDR3 DNA: TGTGCCAGCAGCTCAAACAGGGGGTGGCAGTACTTC

clone size: NA
D gene: NA
J gene: TRBJ2-1
V gene: TRBV3-1/TRBV3-2
CDR3 protein: CASSLMAGFNNEQFF
CDR3 DNA: TGTGCCAGCAGCCTAATGGCGGGGTTCAACAATGAGCAGTTCTTC

clone size: NA
D gene: NA
J gene: TRBJ1-2
V gene: TRBV7-9
CDR3 protein: CASSFEGEGYTF
CDR3 DNA: TGTGCCAGCAGCTTTGAAGGGGAAGGCTACACCTTC

clone size: NA
D gene: NA
J gene: TRBJ1-4
V gene: TRBV27
CDR3 protein: CASSWAGGGEKLFF
CDR3 DNA: TGTGCCAGCAGTTGGGCGGGCGGGGGTGAAAAACTGTTTTTT

clone size: NA
D gene: NA
J gene: TRBJ1-5
V gene: TRBV10-2
CDR3 protein: CASSAKGVQPQHF
CDR3 DNA: TGCGCCAGCAGCGCGAAGGGGGTTCAGCCCCAGCATTTT

clone size: NA
D gene: TRBD2
J gene: TRBJ2-7
V gene: TRBV2
CDR3 protein: CARKGLAETYEQYF
CDR3 DNA: TGTGCCAGAAAGGGTCTAGCGGAAACCTACGAGCAGTACTTC

clone size: NA
D gene: NA
J gene: TRBJ1-1
V gene: TRBV18
CDR3 protein: CASSPLMVDSSEAFF
CDR3 DNA: TGTGCCAGCTCACCACTAATGGTAGACAGTTCTGAAGCTTTCTTT

clone size: NA
D gene: NA
J gene: TRBJ2-2
V gene: TRBV21-1
CDR3 protein: CASSPPEGGAENTGELFF
CDR3 DNA: TGTGCCAGCAGCCCCCCGGAGGGGGGGGCGGAAAACACCGGGGAGCTGTTTTTT

clone size: NA
D gene: TRBD1
J gene: TRBJ2-5
V gene: TRBV5-1
CDR3 protein: CASTRDRRQETQYF
CDR3 DNA: TGCGCCAGCACCCGGGACAGGAGACAAGAGACCCAGTACTTC

clone size: NA
D gene: NA
J gene: TRBJ1-2
V gene: TRBV19
CDR3 protein: CASSIDSRPISGGYTF
CDR3 DNA: TGTGCCAGTAGTATAGATTCACGGCCGATAAGCGGTGGCTACACCTTC

clone size: NA
D gene: TRBD2
J gene: TRBJ2-7
V gene: TRBV10-3
CDR3 protein: CAISESASGSLEYF
CDR3 DNA: TGTGCCATCAGTGAGTCGGCTAGCGGGAGTTTAGAGTACTTC

clone size: NA
D gene: NA
J gene: TRBJ2-7
V gene: TRBV7-6
CDR3 protein: CASSPEASSVGINEQYF
CDR3 DNA: TGTGCCAGCAGCCCAGAAGCCTCTAGCGTTGGTATCAACGAGCAGTACTTC

clone size: NA
D gene: NA
J gene: TRBJ1-1
V gene: TRBV28
CDR3 protein: CASSLRGKSEAFF
CDR3 DNA: TGTGCCAGCAGTTTACGAGGGAAATCTGAAGCTTTCTTT

clone size: NA
D gene: TRBD1
J gene: TRBJ1-2
V gene: TRBV25-1
CDR3 protein: CASSSSPGQGLGGYTF
CDR3 DNA: TGTGCCAGCAGTTCTTCCCCGGGACAGGGACTCGGTGGCTACACCTTC

clone size: NA
D gene: TRBD2
J gene: TRBJ2-5
V gene: TRBV4-1
CDR3 protein: CASSQGSGGSPETQYF
CDR3 DNA: TGCGCCAGCAGCCAAGGGTCGGGCGGGAGTCCTGAGACCCAGTACTTC

clone size: NA
D gene: NA
J gene: TRBJ1-2
V gene: TRBV19
CDR3 protein: CASSIPTYGYTF
CDR3 DNA: TGTGCCAGTAGTATTCCTACCTATGGCTACACCTTC

clone size: NA
D gene: TRBD2
J gene: TRBJ2-1
V gene: TRBV9
CDR3 protein: CASSAAGGVGEQFF
CDR3 DNA: TGTGCCAGCAGCGCCGCGGGAGGTGTGGGTGAGCAGTTCTTC

clone size: NA
D gene: NA
J gene: TRBJ1-1
V gene: TRBV29-1
CDR3 protein: CSVGGGGRTEAFF
CDR3 DNA: TGCAGCGTAGGGGGTGGGGGACGGACTGAAGCTTTCTTT

clone size: NA
D gene: NA
J gene: TRBJ1-3
V gene: TRBV5-1
CDR3 protein: CASTDSRSGNTIYF
CDR3 DNA: TGCGCCAGTACGGACAGTCGCTCTGGAAACACCATATATTTT

clone size: NA
D gene: TRBD2
J gene: TRBJ2-7
V gene: TRBV9
CDR3 protein: CASSPTSVVTYEQYF
CDR3 DNA: TGTGCCAGCAGCCCGACTAGCGTTGTCACCTACGAGCAGTACTTC

clone size: NA
D gene: TRBD1
J gene: TRBJ1-5
V gene: TRBV14
CDR3 protein: CASRTGTAPHQPQHF
CDR3 DNA: TGTGCCAGCAGGACCGGGACAGCGCCTCATCAGCCCCAGCATTTT

clone size: NA
D gene: NA
J gene: TRBJ1-3
V gene: TRBV21-1
CDR3 protein: CASNPRWARGNTIYF
CDR3 DNA: NA

clone size: NA
D gene: NA
J gene: TRBJ1-3
V gene: TRBV5-4
CDR3 protein: CASSLQKTAIRRGNTIYF
CDR3 DNA: TGTGCCAGCAGCTTACAGAAAACAGCCATCAGGCGTGGAAACACCATATATTTT

clone size: NA
D gene: NA
J gene: TRBJ2-5
V gene: TRBV10-1
CDR3 protein: CASSPGRGVDETQYF
CDR3 DNA: TGCGCCAGCTCCCCGGGCAGGGGGGTAGATGAGACCCAGTACTTC

clone size: NA
D gene: NA
J gene: TRBJ2-4
V gene: TRBV21-1
CDR3 protein: CASSNSGGGDIQYF
CDR3 DNA: TGTGCCAGCAGCAATTCGGGGGGAGGAGACATTCAGTACTTC

clone size: NA
D gene: NA
J gene: TRBJ1-1
V gene: TRBV28
CDR3 protein: CASRGRDTEAFF
CDR3 DNA: TGTGCCAGCAGGGGGAGGGACACTGAAGCTTTCTTT

clone size: NA
D gene: NA
J gene: TRBJ2-2
V gene: TRBV12-3/TRBV12-4
CDR3 protein: CASGQNTGELFF
CDR3 DNA: TGTGCCAGCGGGCAGAACACCGGGGAGCTGTTTTTT

clone size: NA
D gene: NA
J gene: TRBJ1-1
V gene: TRBV15
CDR3 protein: CATSRGGSFNTEAFF
CDR3 DNA: TGTGCCACCAGCAGAGGGGGCAGTTTTAACACTGAAGCTTTCTTT